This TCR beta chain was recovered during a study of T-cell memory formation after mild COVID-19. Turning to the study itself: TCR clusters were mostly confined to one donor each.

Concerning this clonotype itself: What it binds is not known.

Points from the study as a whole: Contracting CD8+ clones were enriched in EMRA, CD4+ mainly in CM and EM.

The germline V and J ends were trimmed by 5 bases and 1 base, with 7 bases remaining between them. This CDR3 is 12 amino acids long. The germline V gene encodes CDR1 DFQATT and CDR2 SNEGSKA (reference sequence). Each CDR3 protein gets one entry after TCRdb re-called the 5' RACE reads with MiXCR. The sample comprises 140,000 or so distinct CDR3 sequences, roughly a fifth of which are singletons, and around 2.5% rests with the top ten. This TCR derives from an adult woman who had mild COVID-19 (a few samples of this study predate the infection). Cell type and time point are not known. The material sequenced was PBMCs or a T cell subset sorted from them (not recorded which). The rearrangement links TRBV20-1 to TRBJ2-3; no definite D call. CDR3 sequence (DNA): TGCAGTGCTGGCCGGGGCACAGATACGCAGTATTTT. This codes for CSAGRGTDTQYF.